This T cell receptor (beta chain) was captured by sequencing in a study of blood T cell repertoires in COVID-19. Study at large: Sources were T cells, B-cell-depleted T cells, or PBMCs; the material itself was cDNA or gDNA.

Data came from immunoSEQ multiplex PCR; TCRdb stores just in-frame clones and leaves some out. This table holds about 300,000 clones, about 89% found once. Sequencing was performed on peripheral blood. This receptor was identified in a woman aged 25 to 45 with COVID-19, enrolled during active disease.

CDR3 region: CASSGVSSNQPQHF. CDR3 DNA sequence: TGTGCCAGTAGCGGGGTGTCGAGCAATCAGCCCCAGCATTTT. This chain joins TRBV19 and TRBJ1-5; D call uncertain. The CDR3 sequence is 14 residues long. Germline V gene lookup returns CDR1 LNHDA and CDR2 SQIVND (reference sequence). Trimming cost V 6 bases and J 1 base, with 10 bases left between them.